The 30 T cell receptor beta chains in this list originate from one sample, sequenced in a study of T-cell memory formation after mild COVID-19. TCRdb passed the 5' RACE reads through MiXCR, listing each CDR3 protein once. The sample carries about 360,000 distinct CDR3 sequences, over 13% recorded once. Sequenced input: PBMCs or a T cell subset sorted from them (not recorded which). All receptors derive from a young man who had mild COVID-19 (a few samples of this study predate the infection). Cell type and time point are not known.

This clonotype was recorded a few times. V is TRBV7-9 and J is TRBJ2-7, with D tentatively TRBD2 (6 bases). Germline lookup yields CDR1 SEHNR and CDR2 FQNEAQ (reference sequence). Trimming took off 5 bases at V and 2 bases at J, with 13 bases between the two ends. There are 14 residues in the CDR3. The CDR3 spells CASSPSGAAYEQYV. As DNA, the CDR3 is TGTGCCAGCAGCCCCTCGGGAGCAGCCTACGAGCAGTACGTC.

The chain combines TRBV5-1 with TRBJ1-1, with D possibly matching TRBD1 (5 bases). V shed 0 bases and J shed 2 bases, with 14 bases lying between them. The germline V gene encodes CDR1 SGHRS and CDR2 YFSETQ. The length of the CDR3 is 16 residues. CDR3 sequence reads: CASSLGSGTDNTEAFF. CDR3 in DNA: TGCGCCAGCAGCTTGGGGTCCGGGACGGACAACACTGAAGCTTTCTTT.

This clonotype has at least ten counts. The chain joins TRBV4-3 to TRBJ2-1; 9 bases are a match to TRBD1. This CDR3 contains 15 residues. Trimming took 0 bases from V and 8 from J; bases not matched to a gene: 5. Germline CDR1 is LGHNA and CDR2 is YSLEER. For the CDR3, the DNA is TGCGCCAGCAGCCAAGATGACAGGGGGATCGATGAGCAGTTCTTC. Its translation: CASSQDDRGIDEQFF.

The genes are TRBV4-1 and TRBJ2-7, with D perhaps TRBD1 or TRBD2 (7 bases each). Per germline, CDR1 MGHRA and CDR2 YSYEKL. The length of the CDR3 is 16 residues. V was cut by 6 bases and J by 7 bases, with 25 bases left in between. The CDR3 region is CASRDLGGRGHGEQYF. The CDR3 DNA sequence: TGCGCCAGCAGAGACCTGGGGGGGAGGGGGCATGGTGAGCAGTACTTC.

This clonotype was counted once. V gene TRBV6-1 combines with J gene TRBJ1-5, with 9 nucleotides matching TRBD1. J was trimmed by 4 bases and V by 7 bases; bases with no gene match: 5. Germline V gives CDR1 MNHNS, CDR2 SASEGT. The CDR3 consists of 14 residues. CDR3: CASNRDRVNQPQHF. CDR3 DNA sequence: TGTGCCAGCAACCGGGACAGGGTGAATCAGCCCCAGCATTTT.

This clonotype has just a few counts. J is TRBJ2-3 and V is TRBV7-9; a weak D match, TRBD2 (6 bases). Germline V gene sequence: CDR1 SEHNR, CDR2 FQNEAQ (reference sequence). The germline V and J ends were trimmed by 6 bases and 0 bases, with 13 bases remaining between them. The CDR3 runs to 15 residues. The CDR3 sequence: CASRPREPSTDTQYF. CDR3 in DNA: TGTGCCAGCAGACCCCGGGAGCCTAGCACAGATACGCAGTATTTT.

This clonotype was detected ten times or more. The rearrangement uses TRBV29-1 and TRBJ2-7; D unresolved. The CDR3 consists of 12 residues. CDR1 and CDR2 from the germline V gene are SQVTM and ANQGSEA. V was pared by 7 bases and J by 5 bases, with 15 bases between. Here the CDR3 DNA reads TGCAGCGCTAACTCAGGTACCAACGAGCAGTACTTC. Translating it yields CSANSGTNEQYF.

This rearrangement joins TRBV6-5 to TRBJ1-1; D may be TRBD1 (6 bases). Germline CDR1 is MNHEY and CDR2 is SVGAGI. The CDR3 contains 14 residues. The germline V and J ends were trimmed by 2 bases and 1 base, with 8 bases remaining between them. The CDR3 DNA reads TGTGCCAGCAGTTACCAGGGGACGAACACTGAAGCTTTCTTT. This sequence encodes CASSYQGTNTEAFF.

This chain connects TRBV15 to TRBJ1-5; perhaps TRBD1 as D (5 bases). Germline loops: CDR1 LNHNV, CDR2 YYDKDF (reference sequence). This CDR3 comprises 14 residues. The germline V and J ends were trimmed by 1 base and 6 bases, with 10 bases remaining between them. CDR3 amino acids: CATSRAPGPQPQHF. As DNA, the CDR3 is TGTGCCACCAGCAGAGCCCCAGGGCCTCAGCCCCAGCATTTT.

This clonotype was picked up many times. This chain links TRBV7-9 with TRBJ2-7; perhaps TRBD1 as D (5 bases). V lost 9 bases to trimming and J lost 3 bases, with 9 bases between them. This CDR3 has 11 amino acids. Germline V lookup: CDR1 SEHNR, CDR2 FQNEAQ (reference sequence). The CDR3 coding sequence is TGTGCCAGACTGGGGCACTACGAGCAGTACTTC. It specifies CARLGHYEQYF.

A few counts support this clonotype. The V and J genes are TRBV20-1 and TRBJ2-5; 9 bases map to TRBD2. CDR1 DFQATT and CDR2 SNEGSKA come from the germline V gene (reference sequence). V dropped 0 bases and J dropped 9; count of bases not matched to a gene: 5. The CDR3 totals 13 residues. The CDR3 sequence is CSARDVAGGSQYF. In DNA, the CDR3 is TGCAGTGCTAGAGATGTGGCGGGGGGGTCCCAGTACTTC.

This clonotype was seen a single time. The chain couples TRBV12-3 or TRBV12-4 to TRBJ1-2; maybe TRBD1 (5 bases). The CDR3 consists of 14 residues. Deletions cut 0 bases from V and 5 bases from J, with 10 bases between. The CDR3 loop reads CASSLAAGLYGYTF. The CDR3 DNA sequence: TGTGCCAGCAGTTTAGCCGCAGGGTTGTATGGCTACACCTTC.

This chain joins TRBV12-3 or TRBV12-4 and TRBJ2-1, with D hard to call. The length of the CDR3 is 12 residues. Trimming pared 4 bases from V and 9 bases from J, leaving 10 bases between. CDR3 sequence: CASSSPGGEQFF. CDR3 DNA: TGTGCCAGCAGTTCCCCTGGTGGTGAGCAGTTCTTC.

This clonotype has a handful of counts. V usage is TRBV9 and J usage is TRBJ2-2, with D unclear. In germline, CDR1 is SGDLS, CDR2 YYNGEE. There are 16 residues in the CDR3. Trimming took off 0 bases at V and 4 bases at J, with 13 bases between the two ends. CDR3 in amino acids: CASSVAENSPTGELFF. The CDR3 DNA follows: TGTGCCAGCAGCGTAGCTGAGAACAGCCCCACCGGGGAGCTGTTTTTT.

There are many counts of this clonotype. The chain's CDR3 is CASSPSTGETQYF. The DNA for the CDR3 is TGTGCCAGCTCACCATCGACAGGCGAGACCCAGTACTTC. V gene TRBV18 combines with J gene TRBJ2-5; tentative D call: TRBD1 (6 bases). Looked up from germline, CDR1 is KGHSH and CDR2 is LQKENI. The V end lost 2 bases, the J end lost 5 bases, and 9 bases lay between the germline ends. The length of the CDR3 is 13 residues.

This chain connects TRBV2 to TRBJ2-7; tentatively, D is TRBD2 (5 bases). The CDR3 has 13 amino acids. V dropped 4 bases and J dropped 5 bases, with 12 bases sitting between them. Germline values: CDR1 SNHLY, CDR2 FYNNEI. The chain's CDR3 is CASSVGRDDEQYV. CDR3 nucleotides: TGTGCCAGCAGTGTAGGGAGAGACGACGAGCAGTACGTC.

In this sample, this clonotype turned up a few times. This sequence joins TRBV28 and TRBJ2-3; TRBD2 aligns across 13 bases. The length of the CDR3 is 14 residues. The junction had 11 bases not matched to a gene; V was cut back by 8 bases and J by 12 bases. Germline CDR1 is MDHEN and CDR2 is SYDVKM. The CDR3 coding sequence is TGTGCCAGCGAGACTAGCGGGGGGCGCCGAAGCCAGTATTTT. It is translated as CASETSGGRRSQYF.

V gene TRBV12-3 or TRBV12-4 combines with J gene TRBJ1-5, with TRBD1 matching 8 bases. The ends lost 5 bases at V and 1 base at J; junction bases unmatched: 4. This CDR3 spans 15 amino acids. CDR3 nucleotide sequence: TGTGCCAGCAGTCCCACAGGGGGAAGCAATCAGCCCCAGCATTTT. Its translation: CASSPTGGSNQPQHF.

This clonotype came up a few times. The chain employs TRBV27 and TRBJ1-5, with TRBD1 matching 8 bases. This CDR3 contains 14 residues. J gave up 6 bases and V 5 bases, and 6 bases lay outside the gene matches. Germline assignment: CDR1 MNHEY and CDR2 SMNVEV (reference sequence). The CDR3: CASSPTGVGQPQHF. CDR3 coding DNA: TGTGCCAGCAGTCCGACAGGGGTCGGTCAGCCCCAGCATTTT.

This clonotype appeared a few times. The V and J genes are TRBV6-5 and TRBJ2-3, with a tentative D call TRBD2 (5 bases). The CDR3 contains 16 residues. CDR1 and CDR2 (germline): MNHEY, SVGAGI. Trimming shortened V by 2 bases and J by 4 bases, and 16 bases separated the two germline ends. CDR3 sequence: CASSYRILPGSDTQYF. The DNA of the CDR3 is TGTGCCAGCAGTTACAGGATCCTCCCGGGGTCAGATACGCAGTATTTT.

This clonotype was seen repeatedly, ten times or more. Germline is not matched at one junction end, which may reflect a read error. The gene calls are TRBV12-3 or TRBV12-4 and TRBJ2-7, with no clear D. This CDR3 is built from 14 residues. The CDR3 is CASSLWGTSNEQYF. CDR3 bases: TGTGCCAGCAGTTTATGGGGTACCTCCAACGAGCAGTACTTC.

The rearrangement links TRBV3-2 to TRBJ2-3. TRBV3-2 has pseudogene status. The CDR3 has 15 amino acids. CDR3 protein: CASSQEATKTDTQYF. CDR3 nucleotide sequence: TGTGCCAGCAGCCAAGAGGCAACAAAGACAGATACGCAGTATTTT.

The rearrangement links TRBV7-2 to TRBJ1-6, with 9 bases that match TRBD1. Per germline, CDR1 SGHTA and CDR2 FQGNSA. V lost 5 bases to trimming and J lost 10 bases; unmatched junction nucleotides: 6. This CDR3 comprises 14 residues. The CDR3 protein is CASSPQGAESPLHF. CDR3 coding DNA: TGTGCCAGCAGCCCACAGGGGGCAGAATCACCCCTCCACTTT.

The chain links TRBV7-9 to TRBJ1-1, with D perhaps matching TRBD1 (6 bases). V was trimmed by 1 base and J by 2 bases, leaving 20 bases between them. CDR1 and CDR2 (germline): SEHNR, FQNEAQ (reference sequence). The CDR3 has 18 amino acids. CDR3 nucleotide sequence: TGTGCCAGCAGCTTAGACCGTTGGAGGGACACGGATAACACTGAAGCTTTCTTT. It is translated as CASSLDRWRDTDNTEAFF.

This clonotype was counted between two and nine times. The chain recombines TRBV12-3 or TRBV12-4 with TRBJ1-6; 9 bases are shared with TRBD1. V was pared by 5 bases and J by 10 bases, with 6 bases of the junction left unmatched. CDR3 length: 14 residues. The CDR3 is CASSRQGGDSPLHF. As DNA, the CDR3 is TGTGCCAGCAGTCGACAGGGGGGGGACTCACCCCTCCACTTT.

There are a few counts of this clonotype. The chain employs TRBV15 and TRBJ2-5, with D possibly being TRBD2 (6 bases). CDR1 and CDR2 from the germline V gene are LNHNV and YYDKDF (reference sequence). This CDR3 contains 15 residues. V was clipped by 1 base and J by 2 bases, with 11 bases between them. The CDR3 DNA reads TGTGCCACCAGCAGAGTGGCAGGGACTCAAGAGACCCAGTACTTC. It translates to CATSRVAGTQETQYF.

This clonotype was observed at least ten times. CDR3 bases: TGCGCCAGTTCTCCCGGACAGGGGTTCACTGAGCAGTTCTTC. The encoded protein is CASSPGQGFTEQFF. The genes are TRBV5-1 and TRBJ2-1; TRBD1 matches 9 bases. The ends lost 8 bases at V and 9 bases at J; junction bases unmatched: 12. Germline V gives CDR1 SGHRS, CDR2 YFSETQ. This CDR3 comprises 14 residues.

This clonotype occurred a few times. This chain connects TRBV28 to TRBJ1-4; 9 bases align to TRBD1. The germline V gene has CDR1 MDHEN and CDR2 SYDVKM. The CDR3 runs to 12 residues. V shed 6 bases, J shed 7 bases, and the junction held 0 bases outside the gene matches. The CDR3 coding sequence is TGTGCCAGCAGACAGGGGGCTGAAAAACTGTTTTTT. This gives the protein CASRQGAEKLFF. The full variable domain, with the rest looked up from reference TRBV28 and TRBJ1-4, is DVKVTQSSRYLVKRTGEKVFLECVQDMDHENMFWYRQDPGLGLRLIYFSYDVKMKEKGDIPEGYSVSREKKERFSLILESASTNQTSMYLCASRQGAEKLFFGSGTQLSVL.

This clonotype was seen ten or more times. V gene TRBV7-2 combines with J gene TRBJ2-3, with D possibly matching TRBD2 (6 bases). Between the trimmed V and J ends, which lost 7 bases and 4 bases, there was a span of 12 bases. CDR3 size: 13 residues. Germline lookup yields CDR1 SGHTA and CDR2 FQGNSA. The CDR3 sequence is CASTRGLADTQYF. CDR3 sequence (DNA): TGTGCCAGCACCCGGGGACTGGCAGATACGCAGTATTTT.

The V gene is TRBV4-1, the J gene TRBJ2-7, with TRBD2 matching 10 bases. The V gene's germline CDR1 is MGHRA and CDR2 YSYEKL. V lost 0 bases and J lost 3; bases outside the gene matches: 8. The CDR3 consists of 17 residues. Here the CDR3 DNA reads TGCGCCAGCAGCCAAGATTTCCCTAGCGGGGGAATCTACGAGCAGTACTTC. Translation: CASSQDFPSGGIYEQYF.